This paragraph covers one T cell receptor (beta chain) sequence. Antigen unknown. The sample belongs to a study of cytomegalovirus exposure and HLA in healthy donors. Points from the study as a whole: Among TCR beta chains of equal frequency, HLA-associated ones were more clonally expanded in a later analysis.

Vbeta (60) and Jbeta (13) primers were used in the PCR. Generated by immunoSEQ multiplex PCR, the TCRdb table keeps only in-frame clones and is missing some. The table has 100,000 to 130,000 clones, approximately 80% seen once. The source of this sequence is a male donor in good health and CMV-seronegative. Sequences were obtained from PBMCs.

The CDR3 loop reads CASSLESGELFF. In DNA, the CDR3 is TGCGCCAGCAGCTTAGAGAGCGGGGAGCTGTTTTTT. V and J are TRBV5-1 and TRBJ2-2; D remains ambiguous. V lost 2 bases and J 7 bases, leaving 6 bases between the germline ends. This CDR3 region has 12 residues. The germline CDR1 and CDR2 sequences are SGHRS and YFSETQ.